One T cell receptor (beta chain) is described in this entry. Its antigen remains unknown. These data belong to a study of PD-1 blockade in classical Hodgkin lymphoma. The germline CDR1 and CDR2 sequences are MNHEY and SMNVEV (reference sequence). V was clipped by 2 bases and J by 4 bases, with 10 bases between them. This CDR3 has 14 residues. Study-wide results and caveats: The authors have not defined what causes the repertoire differences, possibly disease activity or prior therapy.

The table came from immunoSEQ multiplex PCR; TCRdb's copy has only in-frame clones and leaves some out. The sample has 20,000 to 25,000 clones, around four fifths seen once. With no exception, relapse followed autologous stem cell transplantation in all patients, and brentuximab vedotin exposure varied. The origin of this receptor is a human donor with classical Hodgkin lymphoma. Sequencing used peripheral blood mononuclear cells (PBMCs), obtained before the second cycle of nivolumab. The J gene is TRBJ2-3, the V gene TRBV27, with D possibly being TRBD1 (5 bases). The CDR3 protein is CASSLVRGADTQYF. The CDR3 DNA is TGTGCCAGCAGTTTAGTTAGGGGCGCAGATACGCAGTATTTT.